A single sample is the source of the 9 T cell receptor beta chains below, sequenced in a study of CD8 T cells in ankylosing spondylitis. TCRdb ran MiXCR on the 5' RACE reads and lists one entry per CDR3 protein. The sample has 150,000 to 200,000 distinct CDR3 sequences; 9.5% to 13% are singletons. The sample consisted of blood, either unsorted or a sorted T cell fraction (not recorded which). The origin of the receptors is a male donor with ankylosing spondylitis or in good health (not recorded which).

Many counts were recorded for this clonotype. The CDR3 bases are TGTGCCAGCAGCTTAGCGGTTAGCGTCCCAGCCAAAAACATTCAGTACTTC. Encoded protein: CASSLAVSVPAKNIQYF. This chain joins TRBV7-8 and TRBJ2-4, with TRBD2 as a possible D gene (5 bases). The CDR3 sequence is 17 residues long. V lost 0 bases to trimming and J lost 0 bases, with 12 bases between them. The germline CDR1 and CDR2 sequences are SGHVS and FQNEAQ.

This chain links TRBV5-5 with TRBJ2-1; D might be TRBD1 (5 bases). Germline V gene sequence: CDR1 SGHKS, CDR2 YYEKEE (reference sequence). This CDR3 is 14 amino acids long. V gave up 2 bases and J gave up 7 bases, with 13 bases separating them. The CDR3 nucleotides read TGTGCCAGCAGCTTAGTAAGGGGTGGAAATGAGCAGTTCTTC. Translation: CASSLVRGGNEQFF. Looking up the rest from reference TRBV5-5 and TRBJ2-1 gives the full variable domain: DAGVTQSPTHLIKTRGQQVTLRCSPISGHKSVSWYQQVLGQGPQFIFQYYEKEERGRGNFPDRFSARQFPNYSSELNVNALLLGDSALYLCASSLVRGGNEQFFGPGTRLTVL.

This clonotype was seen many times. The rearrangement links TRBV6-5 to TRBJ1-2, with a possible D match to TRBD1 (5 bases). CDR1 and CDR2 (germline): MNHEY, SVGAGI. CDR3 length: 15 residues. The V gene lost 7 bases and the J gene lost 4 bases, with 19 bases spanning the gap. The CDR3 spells CASTLSGGFSYGYTF. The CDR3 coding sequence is TGTGCCAGCACTTTAAGTGGGGGTTTCTCCTATGGCTACACCTTC.

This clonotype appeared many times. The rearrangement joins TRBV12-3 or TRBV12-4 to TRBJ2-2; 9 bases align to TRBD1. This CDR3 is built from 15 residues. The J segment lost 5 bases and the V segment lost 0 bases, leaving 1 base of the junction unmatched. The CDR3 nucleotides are TGTGCCAGCAGTTTAGCACAGGGGGCGACCGGGGAGCTGTTTTTT. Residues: CASSLAQGATGELFF.

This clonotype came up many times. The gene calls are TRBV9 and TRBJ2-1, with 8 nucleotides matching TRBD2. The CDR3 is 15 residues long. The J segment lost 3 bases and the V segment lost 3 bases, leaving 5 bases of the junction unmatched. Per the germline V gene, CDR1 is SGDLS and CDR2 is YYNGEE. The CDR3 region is CASSAGLGNYNEQFF. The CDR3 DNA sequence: TGTGCCAGCAGCGCGGGACTAGGAAACTACAATGAGCAGTTCTTC.

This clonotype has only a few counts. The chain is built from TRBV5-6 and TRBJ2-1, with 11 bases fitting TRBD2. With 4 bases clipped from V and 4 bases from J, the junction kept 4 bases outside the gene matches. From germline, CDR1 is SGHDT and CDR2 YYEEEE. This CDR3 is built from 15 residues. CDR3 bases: TGTGCCAGCAGCCCGACTAGCGGGGCATACAATGAGCAGTTCTTC. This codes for CASSPTSGAYNEQFF.

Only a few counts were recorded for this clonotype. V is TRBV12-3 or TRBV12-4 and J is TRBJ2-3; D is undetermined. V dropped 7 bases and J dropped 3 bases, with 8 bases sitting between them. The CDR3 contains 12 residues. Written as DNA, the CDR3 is TGTGCCAGCACCCCAAGAACAGATACGCAGTATTTT. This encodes CASTPRTDTQYF.

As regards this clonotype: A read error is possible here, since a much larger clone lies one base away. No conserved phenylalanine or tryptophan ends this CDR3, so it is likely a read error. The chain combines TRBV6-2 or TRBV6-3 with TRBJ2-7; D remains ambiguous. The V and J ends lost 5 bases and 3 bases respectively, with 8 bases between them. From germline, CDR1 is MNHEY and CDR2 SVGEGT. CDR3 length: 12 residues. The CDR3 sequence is CASSPSNYEQYL. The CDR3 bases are TGTGCCAGCAGTCCTTCGAACTACGAGCAGTACTTA.

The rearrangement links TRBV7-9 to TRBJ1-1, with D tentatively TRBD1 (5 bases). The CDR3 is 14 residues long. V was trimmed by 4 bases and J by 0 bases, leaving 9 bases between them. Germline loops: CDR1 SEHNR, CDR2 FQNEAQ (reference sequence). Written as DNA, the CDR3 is TGTGCCAGCAGCTCGACAGAGATGAACACTGAAGCTTTCTTT. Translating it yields CASSSTEMNTEAFF.